The clone carrying this T cell receptor (beta chain) appeared a few times. At one of its ends the junction is not consistent with the germline gene, which may arise from a read error. Patients included in sequencing had previously demonstrated CD8+CD57+ cell expansion by flow cytometry. Genomic DNA, the template, was used for profiling of the TCR beta VDJ and CDR3. MiXCR, applied by TCRdb to the reads, yields one record per CDR3 protein. Here the sample spans roughly 250,000 distinct CDR3 sequences, 65% to 90% being singletons. From germline, CDR1 is DFQATT and CDR2 SNEGSKA (reference sequence). CDR3 size: 12 residues. The entry originates in a study of CD8+CD57+ T cells in acquired aplastic anemia.

Sequencing input: sorted CD4+, CD8+, or CD8+CD57+ T cells (not recorded which) from PBMCs. The chain uses TRBV20-1 and TRBJ2-1, with 12 bases lining up with TRBD2. This clonotype originated in a human donor with aplastic anemia. In DNA, the CDR3 is TGCAGTGCTAACGGACTAGCGGGAAGTCTGTCCTTC. Amino acid sequence: CSANGLAGSLSF.